This TCR beta chain was sequenced for a study of STAT3 mutations in large granular lymphocyte leukemia. Of note for this clone: Antigen unknown.

Between the trimmed V and J ends, which lost 4 bases and 3 bases, there was a span of 10 bases. Per the germline V gene, CDR1 is SQVTM and CDR2 is ANQGSEA. CDR3 length: 12 amino acids. Study results and caveats: In several patients, dominant TCR clone burden exceeded STAT3 mutant burden, suggesting STAT3 mutation arose secondarily. Every T-LGLL patient had at least one immunodominant TCRbeta clonotype.

The method was immunoSEQ multiplex PCR; TCRdb's version includes in-frame clones alone and lacks a portion of them. The top ten clones hold 30% to 45% of a sample with about 1,500 clones, around 52% of them seen once. The rearrangement joins TRBV29-1 to TRBJ2-7; no reliable D call. The receptor comes from a man aged 55 to 70 with T-cell large granular lymphocyte leukemia. Some clones in this sample may be carry-over from other donors' samples. The sample taken for sequencing was peripheral blood mononuclear cells. Here the CDR3 DNA reads TGCAGCGTTGGTGGACCGGGCTACGAGCAGTACTTC. This encodes CSVGGPGYEQYF.